This T cell receptor beta chain was captured by sequencing in a study of OX40 agonist ivuxolimab in advanced cancers. The protocol was immunoSEQ multiplex PCR, while the TCRdb copy is restricted to in-frame clones and leaves out a portion. The data contain under 90,000 clones, 75% to 90% of them singletons. This clone was observed a handful of times. The CDR3 sequence is 14 residues long. Germline CDR1 and CDR2: SGHNT and YYREEE (reference sequence). V was clipped by 4 bases and J by 5 bases, with 15 bases between them. The chain joins TRBV5-4 to TRBJ1-2, with D perhaps TRBD1 (5 bases). This receptor was identified in an adult with an advanced solid tumor such as melanoma, head and neck, liver or kidney cancer. The sample was CD4+ or CD8+ T cells sorted from blood, taken in a trial of the OX40 agonist ivuxolimab. The CDR3 sequence is CASSLRTGTYGYTF. CDR3 DNA: TGTGCCAGCAGCCTACGCACAGGAACATATGGCTACACCTTC.